Following are 21 T cell receptor beta chains from one sample sequenced in a study of cytomegalovirus exposure and HLA in healthy donors. 60 Vbeta and 13 Jbeta primers were used in PCR. TCRdb's table, derived via immunoSEQ multiplex PCR, lists solely in-frame clones and lacks some. The sample shows around 65,000 clones, more than 70% of them seen only once. The specimen sequenced was PBMCs. The receptors were gathered from a man aged 45 to 65 in good health and CMV-seropositive.

The chain uses TRBV27 and TRBJ2-2, with TRBD2 matching 7 bases. V shed 5 bases and J 6 bases; nucleotides not matched to a gene: 12. CDR1 and CDR2 from the germline V gene are MNHEY and SMNVEV (reference sequence). The CDR3 is 16 residues long. CDR3 loop: CASSPNRESGAGELFF. The DNA of the CDR3 is TGTGCCAGCAGTCCCAATCGGGAGAGCGGGGCCGGGGAGCTGTTTTTT.

The rearrangement joins TRBV4-3 to TRBJ2-3; 7 nucleotides align to TRBD2. V trimming: 4 bases; J trimming: 6 bases; junction bases outside the gene matches: 13. This CDR3 has 16 residues. CDR1 and CDR2 (germline): LGHNA, YSLEER. For the CDR3, the DNA is TGCGCCAGCAGCCCAGCCGGGGGGACTGTTAGGGATACGCAGTATTTT. It is translated as CASSPAGGTVRDTQYF.

The chain employs TRBV7-2 and TRBJ1-1, with 8 positions matching TRBD1. J was trimmed by 8 bases and V by 4 bases; bases with no gene match: 3. Germline V gene data show CDR1 as SGHTA and CDR2 as FQGNSA. This CDR3 has 12 residues. CDR3 DNA: TGTGCCAGCAGCTCTAGACAGGGGGAAGCTTTCTTT. Amino acids: CASSSRQGEAFF.

Comments on this clone: One junction end disagrees with the germline gene, perhaps due to a read error. The chain uses TRBV7-9 and TRBJ1-5, with 7 bases identical to TRBD1. Germline CDR1 SEHNR, CDR2 FQNEAQ (reference sequence). The CDR3 extends over 17 amino acids. The CDR3 region has the DNA TGTTCCAGCAGCTTATTCGCGACAGGGACCCGCAATCAGCCCCAGCATTTT. Its protein is CSSSLFATGTRNQPQHF.

This sequence joins TRBV7-8 and TRBJ2-2, with a weak D call TRBD2 (7 bases). Trimming shortened V by 3 bases and J by 5 bases, and 13 bases separated the two germline ends. Germline-derived CDR1 and CDR2 are SGHVS and FQNEAQ. This CDR3 spans 15 amino acids. This chain's CDR3 is CASSLGGRGTGELFF. The CDR3 coding sequence is TGTGCCAGCAGCTTGGGGGGGCGGGGGACCGGGGAGCTGTTTTTT.

The chain couples TRBV5-6 to TRBJ2-5, with 7 bases aligning to TRBD2. Germline CDR1 and CDR2: SGHDT and YYEEEE. This CDR3 is 14 amino acids long. V trimming: 2 bases; J trimming: 5 bases; junction bases outside the gene matches: 6. CDR3 sequence reads: CASSFSGRGETQYF. The CDR3 coding sequence is TGTGCCAGCAGCTTTTCCGGGCGGGGGGAGACCCAGTACTTC.

V and J are TRBV28 and TRBJ1-4; D is possibly TRBD1 (6 bases). Between the trimmed V and J ends, which lost 6 bases and 1 base, there was a span of 9 bases. CDR1 and CDR2 (germline): MDHEN, SYDVKM. The CDR3 contains 14 residues. The CDR3 loop is CASRQGRTNEKLFF. The CDR3 DNA sequence: TGTGCCAGCAGACAGGGCAGAACTAATGAAAAACTGTTTTTT.

This chain joins TRBV6-5 and TRBJ1-4; no reliable D call. V lost 3 bases, J lost 3 bases, and 8 bases lay in between. The germline CDR1 and CDR2 sequences are MNHEY and SVGAGI. The CDR3 extends over 14 amino acids. DNA for the CDR3: TGTGCCAGCAGTTATAGGCGGGCTAATGAAAAACTGTTTTTT. Protein product: CASSYRRANEKLFF.

The rearrangement uses TRBV11-2 and TRBJ2-3; 10 bases match TRBD2. V was pared by 10 bases and J by 6 bases, with 10 bases of the junction left unmatched. The CDR3 is 14 residues long. Germline assignment: CDR1 SGHAT and CDR2 FQNNGV. The CDR3 nucleotides are TGTGCCACCCGGGCTAGCGGGGGTAGTGATACGCAGTATTTT. This gives the protein CATRASGGSDTQYF.

The chain uses TRBV5-4 and TRBJ2-3; 10 nucleotides line up with TRBD1. V was clipped by 4 bases and J by 5 bases; unmatched bases: 7. CDR1 is SGHNT and CDR2 is YYREEE in the germline V gene (reference sequence). CDR3 size: 15 residues. Here the CDR3 reads CASSHGQGEVDTQYF. The CDR3 region has the DNA TGTGCCAGCAGCCATGGACAGGGGGAAGTAGATACGCAGTATTTT.

J is TRBJ1-5 and V is TRBV28, with D perhaps matching TRBD1 (6 bases). V lost 4 bases to trimming and J lost 0 bases, with 13 bases between them. The length of the CDR3 is 16 residues. The germline V gene encodes CDR1 MDHEN and CDR2 SYDVKM. The CDR3 sequence: CASSSEQGYSNQPQHF. The CDR3 coding sequence is TGTGCCAGCAGTTCCGAACAGGGATATAGCAATCAGCCCCAGCATTTT.

This clone was counted a few times. The chain joins TRBV5-1 to TRBJ2-6; D unclear. The CDR3 has 13 amino acids. The V gene lost 0 bases and the J gene lost 4 bases, with 2 bases spanning the gap. Germline loops: CDR1 SGHRS, CDR2 YFSETQ. CDR3 amino acids: CASSLAGANVLTF. As DNA, the CDR3 is TGCGCCAGCAGCTTGGCGGGGGCCAACGTCCTGACTTTC.

The genes are TRBV9 and TRBJ2-1; maybe TRBD2 (6 bases). The CDR3 has 15 amino acids. Germline V CDR1 and CDR2: SGDLS, YYNGEE. V was clipped by 3 bases and J by 8 bases, with 18 bases between them. The CDR3 nucleotides are TGTGCCAGCAGCGCCTCTGGGGGAGGTTGGGATGAGCAGTTCTTC. Translating it yields CASSASGGGWDEQFF.

This clone has just one count. The rearrangement links TRBV2 to TRBJ2-6, with D possibly TRBD1 on 5 matching bases. Germline assignment: CDR1 SNHLY and CDR2 FYNNEI. The CDR3 spans 15 residues. The V and J ends lost 3 bases and 0 bases respectively, with 6 bases between them. In DNA form, the CDR3 reads TGTGCCAGCAGTGATCAGGGCTCTGGGGCCAACGTCCTGACTTTC. It is translated as CASSDQGSGANVLTF.

The genes are TRBV27 and TRBJ2-7; D unresolved. Germline V CDR1 and CDR2: MNHEY, SMNVEV (reference sequence). Trimming stripped 0 bases from V and 4 bases from J, with 4 bases between. The CDR3 is made up of 12 amino acids. Written as DNA, the CDR3 is TGTGCCAGCAGTTTATCCGGGTACGAGCAGTACTTC. This sequence encodes CASSLSGYEQYF.

This clone was seen just once. The V call is TRBV6-6, the J call TRBJ1-5, with unresolved D. This CDR3 has 15 amino acids. The V end was cut by 0 bases, the J end by 0 bases, with 6 bases between. Germline V gene data show CDR1 as MNHNY and CDR2 as SVGAGI (reference sequence). CDR3 amino acids: CASSYSEYSNQPQHF. Here the CDR3 DNA reads TGTGCCAGCAGTTACTCGGAGTATAGCAATCAGCCCCAGCATTTT.

This chain joins TRBV5-1 and TRBJ2-7; 8 bases match TRBD2. Germline trimming cut 4 bases from V and 0 bases from J; bases unmatched to any gene: 12. The V gene's germline CDR1 is SGHRS and CDR2 YFSETQ. The CDR3 loop spans 17 amino acids. CDR3 residues: CASSRSGGDGYSYEQYF. Here the CDR3 DNA reads TGCGCCAGCAGCCGCTCCGGGGGGGACGGATACTCCTACGAGCAGTACTTC.

This chain uses TRBV4-3 with TRBJ2-7; D ambiguous. In germline, CDR1 is LGHNA, CDR2 YSLEER. The CDR3 extends over 13 amino acids. Between the trimmed V and J ends, which lost 1 base and 2 bases, there was a span of 6 bases. This CDR3 is CASSQGQTYEQYF. CDR3 bases: TGCGCCAGCAGCCAAGGGCAGACCTACGAGCAGTACTTC.

This clone was found once. V is TRBV7-9 and J is TRBJ1-4, with TRBD1 matching over 7 bases. V shed 2 bases and J 0 bases; nucleotides not matched to a gene: 0. CDR1 is SEHNR and CDR2 is FQNEAQ in the germline V gene (reference sequence). The CDR3 is 15 residues long. The CDR3 bases are TGTGCCAGCAGCTTACAGGGGGCAACTAATGAAAAACTGTTTTTT. Protein: CASSLQGATNEKLFF. The full variable domain, in which reference TRBV7-9 and TRBJ1-4 provide the parts outside the CDR3, is DTGVSQNPRHKITKRGQNVTFRCDPISEHNRLYWYRQTLGQGPEFLTYFQNEAQLEKSRLLSDRFSAERPKGSFSTLEIQRTEQGDSAMYLCASSLQGATNEKLFFGSGTQLSVL.

As to this clone: At one boundary the junction diverges from the germline segment, which might be a read error. The V gene is TRBV4-2, the J gene TRBJ1-5; maybe TRBD1 (5 bases). This CDR3 is built from 17 residues. Germline V gives CDR1 LGHNA, CDR2 YNFKEQ. DNA of the CDR3: TGTGTCAGCAGCCAAAACCTCCGGGGGGACCCAGATCAGCCCCAGCATTTT. The encoded protein is CVSSQNLRGDPDQPQHF.

The chain employs TRBV7-6 and TRBJ2-1; 7 positions match TRBD1. The CDR3 totals 16 residues. The V segment lost 5 bases and the J segment 3 bases; nucleotides outside the gene matches: 10. Germline V CDR1 and CDR2: SGHVS, FNYEAQ. CDR3 nucleotide sequence: TGTGCCAGCAGCCTTGATGGACAGGTCCGCTACAATGAGCAGTTCTTC. It specifies CASSLDGQVRYNEQFF.